These T cell receptor beta chains were read from a single sample in a study of Ad26.COV2.S vaccination and SARS-CoV-2 variants. Produced via immunoSEQ multiplex PCR; TCRdb's table is partial and in-frame only. The sample comprises roughly 400,000 clones, 89% of which are singletons, and around 1.9% rests with the top ten. Here the sequenced sample was peripheral blood, taken in a trial of Ad26.COV2.S vaccine versus placebo. These receptors were collected from a person between 18 and 59 years old who received the Ad26.COV2.S COVID-19 vaccine or a placebo. CDR3s include the opening cysteine and the closing phenylalanine or tryptophan. The D gene is left open where the match is weak. Only part of the rows carry a size: once, few, many, or a class if the clone is expanded.

TRBJ2-7	TRBD1	-	TRBV4-1	CAIRGQGDSYEQYF	TGCGCGATTCGGGGACAGGGGGATTCCTACGAGCAGTACTTC
TRBJ1-5	TRBD1	-	TRBV30	CAWSRQGSQPQHF	TGTGCCTGGAGTAGACAGGGTTCGCAGCCCCAGCATTTT
TRBJ2-5	-	-	TRBV6-5	CASSWAGQETQYF	TGTGCCAGCAGCTGGGCGGGCCAAGAGACCCAGTACTTC
TRBJ1-5	-	once	TRBV28	CASSFNRGSGRGSNQPQHF	TGTGCCAGCAGTTTCAATAGGGGCTCCGGGAGGGGGAGCAATCAGCCCCAGCATTTT
TRBJ1-1	-	-	TRBV6-5	CASNPGPGPNTEAFF	TGTGCCAGCAACCCCGGACCGGGACCGAACACTGAAGCTTTCTTT
TRBJ1-4	-	-	TRBV5-4	CASSLGQGSGEKLFF	TGTGCCAGCAGCTTGGGTCAGGGGAGCGGTGAAAAACTGTTTTTT
TRBJ2-2	TRBD1	-	TRBV7-8	CASSLRDRGLWELFF	TGTGCCAGCAGCCTTCGGGACAGGGGGCTTTGGGAGCTGTTTTTT
TRBJ2-7	-	few	TRBV11-2	CASSLGGYREQYF	TGTGCCAGCAGCTTAGGGGGTTATCGCGAGCAGTACTTC
TRBJ2-1	TRBD2	-	TRBV9	CASSDLSSGSLLYNEQFF	TGTGCCAGCAGCGACCTTTCTAGCGGTTCCCTTCTATACAATGAGCAGTTCTTC
TRBJ2-1	-	-	TRBV27	CASSSIGRRYNEQFF	TGTGCCAGCAGTTCGATCGGTAGACGCTACAATGAGCAGTTCTTC
TRBJ2-1	-	-	TRBV7-2	CASKGASSYNEQFF	TGTGCCAGCAAAGGCGCCAGCTCCTACAATGAGCAGTTCTTC